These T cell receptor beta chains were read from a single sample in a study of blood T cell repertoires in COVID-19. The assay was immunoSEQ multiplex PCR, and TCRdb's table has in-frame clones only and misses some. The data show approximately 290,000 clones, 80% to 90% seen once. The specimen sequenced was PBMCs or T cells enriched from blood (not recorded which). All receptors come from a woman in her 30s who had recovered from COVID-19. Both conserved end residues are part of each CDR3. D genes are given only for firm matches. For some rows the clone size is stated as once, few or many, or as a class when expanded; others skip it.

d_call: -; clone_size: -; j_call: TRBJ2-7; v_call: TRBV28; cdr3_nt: TGTGCCAGCAGTTTAAGACAGCGCTCAGTGCAGTACTTC; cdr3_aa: CASSLRQRSVQYF
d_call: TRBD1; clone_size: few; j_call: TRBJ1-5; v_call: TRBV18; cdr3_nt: TGTGCCAGCTCACCAACAGGGGCAGTTCAGCCCCAGCATTTT; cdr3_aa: CASSPTGAVQPQHF
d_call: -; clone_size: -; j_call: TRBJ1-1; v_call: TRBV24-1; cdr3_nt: TGTGCCACCAGTGATGAGACCGGACAGGAAGCTTTCTTT; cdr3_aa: CATSDETGQEAFF
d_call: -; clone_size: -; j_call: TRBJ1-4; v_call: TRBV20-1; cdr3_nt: TGCAGTGCTAGACGTGAAAAACTGTTTTTT; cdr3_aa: CSARREKLFF
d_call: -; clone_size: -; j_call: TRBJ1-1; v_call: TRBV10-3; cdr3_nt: TGTGCCACCGGCCGAGGTGCAGGGTTGAACACTGAAGCTTTCTTT; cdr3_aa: CATGRGAGLNTEAFF
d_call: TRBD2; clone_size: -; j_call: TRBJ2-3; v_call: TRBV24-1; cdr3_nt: TGTGCCACCAGTCCGGTTGCTAGCGGGACCCCCACAGATACGCAGTATTTT; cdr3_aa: CATSPVASGTPTDTQYF
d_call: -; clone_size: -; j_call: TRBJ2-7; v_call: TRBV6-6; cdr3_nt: TGTGCCAGCACGCAAAGAGACGAGCAGTACTTC; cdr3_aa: CASTQRDEQYF
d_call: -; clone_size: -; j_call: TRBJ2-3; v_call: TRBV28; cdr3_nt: TGTGCAGAGTCCCCACCATACACAGATACGCAGTATTTT; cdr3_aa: CAESPPYTDTQYF
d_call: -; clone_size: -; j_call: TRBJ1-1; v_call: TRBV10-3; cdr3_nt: TGTGCCATCAGTGGGCCAGCCAGAGGGACAACTGAAGCTTTCTTT; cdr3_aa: CAISGPARGTTEAFF
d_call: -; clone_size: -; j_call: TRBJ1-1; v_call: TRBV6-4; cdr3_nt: TGTGCCAGCAGAGCCTCCGCGGGGGGCCACACTGAAGCTTTCTTT; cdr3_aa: CASRASAGGHTEAFF
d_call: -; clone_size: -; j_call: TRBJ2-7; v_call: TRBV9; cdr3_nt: TGTGCCAGCAGCGCCCCGACGGCAGGCAACTACGAGCAGTACTTC; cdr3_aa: CASSAPTAGNYEQYF
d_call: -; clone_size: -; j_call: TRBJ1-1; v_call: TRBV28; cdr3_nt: TGTGCCAGCAGTATATCTCCAGGGGATTTGGCAAACACTGAAGCTTTCTTT; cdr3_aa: CASSISPGDLANTEAFF
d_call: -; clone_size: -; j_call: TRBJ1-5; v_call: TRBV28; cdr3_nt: TGTGCCAGCAGTTTGGGCGGACTTGGACAGCCCCAGCATTTT; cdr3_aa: CASSLGGLGQPQHF
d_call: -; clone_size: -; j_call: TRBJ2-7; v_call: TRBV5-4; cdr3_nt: TGTGCCAGCAGCTTGGGACAGGCAAGGGAGCAGTACTTC; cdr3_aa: CASSLGQAREQYF
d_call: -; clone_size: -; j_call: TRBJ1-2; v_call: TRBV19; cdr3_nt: TGTGCCAGTAGTCCGACCAGGCGACCGTCTAACTATGGCTACACCTTC; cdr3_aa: CASSPTRRPSNYGYTF
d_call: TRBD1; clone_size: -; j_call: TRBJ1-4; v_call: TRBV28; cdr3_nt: TGTGCCAGCAGTCCCGGACAGGGGGCGTTGGAAAAACTGTTTTTT; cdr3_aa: CASSPGQGALEKLFF
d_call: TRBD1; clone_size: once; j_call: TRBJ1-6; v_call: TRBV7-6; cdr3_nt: TGTGCCAGCAGCTCGGACAGGGTCTATAATTCACCCCTCCACTTT; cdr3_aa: CASSSDRVYNSPLHF
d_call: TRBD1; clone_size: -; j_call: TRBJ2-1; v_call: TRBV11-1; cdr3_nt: TGTGCCAGCTCCTCGGACAGGGGAACCTACAATGAGCAGTTCTTC; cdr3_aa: CASSSDRGTYNEQFF
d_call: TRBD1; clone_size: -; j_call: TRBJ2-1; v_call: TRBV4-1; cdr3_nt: TGCGCCAGCAGTAACAGGGGGCTATCAGATGAGCAGTTCTTC; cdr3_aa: CASSNRGLSDEQFF
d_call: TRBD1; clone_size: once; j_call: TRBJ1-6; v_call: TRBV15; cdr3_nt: TGTGCCACCAGCAGGACCGGGACAGGGGGTTCACCCCTCCACTTT; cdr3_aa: CATSRTGTGGSPLHF
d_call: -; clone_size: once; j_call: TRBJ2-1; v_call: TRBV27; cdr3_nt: TGTGCCAGCAGTTTATTCAGCTACAATGAGCAGTTCTTC; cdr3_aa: CASSLFSYNEQFF
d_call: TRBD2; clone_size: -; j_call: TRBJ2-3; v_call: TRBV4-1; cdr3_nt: TGCGCCAGCAGCCAAGACTCTTCTAGCGGGACTAGCACAGATACGCAGTATTTT; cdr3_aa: CASSQDSSSGTSTDTQYF
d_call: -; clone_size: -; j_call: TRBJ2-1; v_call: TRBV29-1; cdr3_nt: TGCAGCGTTTCGGGGAAGGCTGTCTATGAGCAGTTCTTC; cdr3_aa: CSVSGKAVYEQFF
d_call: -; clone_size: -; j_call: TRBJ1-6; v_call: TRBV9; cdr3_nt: TGTGCCAGCAGCGTAGGGGGCAATTCACCCCTCCACTTT; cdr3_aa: CASSVGGNSPLHF
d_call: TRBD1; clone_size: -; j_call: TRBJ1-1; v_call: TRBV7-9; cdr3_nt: TGTGCCAGCAGCCTCAACGACAGGGCCGCTGAAGCTTTCTTT; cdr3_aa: CASSLNDRAAEAFF
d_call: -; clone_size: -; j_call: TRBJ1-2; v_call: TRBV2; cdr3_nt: TGTGCCAGCAACAATTACAGGACAGCGAACTATGGCTACACCTTC; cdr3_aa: CASNNYRTANYGYTF
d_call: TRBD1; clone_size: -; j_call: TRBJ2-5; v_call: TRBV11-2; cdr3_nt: TGTGCCAGCAGCTCCGGCCACAGGGGGTTACAAGAGACCCAGTACTTC; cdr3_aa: CASSSGHRGLQETQYF
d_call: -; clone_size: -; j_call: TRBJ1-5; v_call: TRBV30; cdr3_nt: TGTGCCTGGAGTGTGGGAGGGCAGGGCGGTCAGCCCCAGCATTTT; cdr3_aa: CAWSVGGQGGQPQHF
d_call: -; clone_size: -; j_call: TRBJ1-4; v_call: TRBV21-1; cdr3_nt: TGTGCCAGCAGCAAAGCAGGACAGGGCAGGTTGATCGGGAAACTGTTTTTT; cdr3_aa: CASSKAGQGRLIGKLFF
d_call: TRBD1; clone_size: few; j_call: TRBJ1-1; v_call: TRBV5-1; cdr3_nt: TGCGCCAGTACGGGACAGCCGAACACTGAAGCTTTCTTT; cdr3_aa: CASTGQPNTEAFF
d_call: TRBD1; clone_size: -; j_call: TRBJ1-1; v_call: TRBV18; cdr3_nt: TGTGCCAGCTCATACAGGGGGACTGAAGCTTTCTTT; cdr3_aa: CASSYRGTEAFF
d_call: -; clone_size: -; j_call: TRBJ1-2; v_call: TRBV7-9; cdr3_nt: TGTGCCAGCAGCAAAGCGATGGCCAATGGCTACACCTTC; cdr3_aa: CASSKAMANGYTF
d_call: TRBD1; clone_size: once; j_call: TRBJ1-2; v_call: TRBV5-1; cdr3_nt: TGCGCCAGCAGCCCGCGGACAGGGGCGATTGATGGCTACACCTTC; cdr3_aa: CASSPRTGAIDGYTF
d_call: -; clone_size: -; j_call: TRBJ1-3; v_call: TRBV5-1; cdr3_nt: TGCGCCAGCAGCTTTTCAGGGGAGGGTGGAAACACCATATATTTT; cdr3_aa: CASSFSGEGGNTIYF
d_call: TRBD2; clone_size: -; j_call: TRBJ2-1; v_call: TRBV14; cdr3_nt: TGTGCCAGCAGCCAAGGGGCTAGCGGGAGAAGAAGGAACAATGAGCAGTTCTTC; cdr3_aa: CASSQGASGRRRNNEQFF
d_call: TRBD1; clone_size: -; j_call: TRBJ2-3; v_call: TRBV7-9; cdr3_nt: TGTGCCAGCAGCTTAGTGACAGGGGGCACAGATACGCAGTATTTT; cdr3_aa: CASSLVTGGTDTQYF
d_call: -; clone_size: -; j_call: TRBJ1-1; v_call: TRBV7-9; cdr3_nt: TGTGCCAGCAGCCCCGCGCGGGGGGCCGTGAACACTGAAGCTTTCTTT; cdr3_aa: CASSPARGAVNTEAFF
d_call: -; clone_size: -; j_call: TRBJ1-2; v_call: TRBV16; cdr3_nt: TGTGCCAGCAGCCAATTGGGGCAGACAGCTAACTATGGCTACACCTTC; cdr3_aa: CASSQLGQTANYGYTF
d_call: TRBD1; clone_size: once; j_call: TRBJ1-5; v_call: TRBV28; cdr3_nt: TGTGCCAGCAGAGGGAGGACAGGGGGCGTCATTCCGCCCCAGCATTTT; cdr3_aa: CASRGRTGGVIPPQHF
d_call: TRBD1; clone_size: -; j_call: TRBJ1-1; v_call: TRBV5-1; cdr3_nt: TGCGCCAGCAGCAAAGACGGACAGGGCAACACTGAAGCTTTCTTT; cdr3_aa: CASSKDGQGNTEAFF
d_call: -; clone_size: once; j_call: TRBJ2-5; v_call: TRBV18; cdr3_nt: TGTGCCAGCTCACGCCAGGGTACCCAAGAGACCCAGTACTTC; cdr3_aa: CASSRQGTQETQYF
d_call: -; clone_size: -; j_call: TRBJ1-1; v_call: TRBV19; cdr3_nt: TGTGCCAGTAGTGGGATCGTCGGGGTGAACACTGAAGCTTTCTTT; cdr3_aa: CASSGIVGVNTEAFF
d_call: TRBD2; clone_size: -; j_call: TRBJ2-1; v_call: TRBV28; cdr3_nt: TGTGCCAGCAGTTTTGTGAGCGGGGGGGCCGGTGAGCAGTTCTTC; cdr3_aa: CASSFVSGGAGEQFF
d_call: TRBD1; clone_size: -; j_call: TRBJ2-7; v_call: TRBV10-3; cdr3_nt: TGTGCCATCAGTATGGGGACAGGGTTGTTCCTCTACGAGCAGTACTTC; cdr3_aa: CAISMGTGLFLYEQYF
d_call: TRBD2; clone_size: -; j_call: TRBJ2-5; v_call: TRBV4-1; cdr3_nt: TGCGCCAGCAGCCAAGGGACTAGCGGGGGCAGAGAGACCCAGTACTTC; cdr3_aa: CASSQGTSGGRETQYF
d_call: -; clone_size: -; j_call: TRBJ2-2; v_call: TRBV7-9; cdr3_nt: TGTGCCAGCACCCTCTCGGGCACCGGGGAGCTGTTTTTT; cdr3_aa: CASTLSGTGELFF
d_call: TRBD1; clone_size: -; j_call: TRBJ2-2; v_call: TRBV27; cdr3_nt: TGTGCCAGCAGTTATTATGGGACAGGGGGCCGCGGGGAGCTGTTTTTT; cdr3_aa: CASSYYGTGGRGELFF
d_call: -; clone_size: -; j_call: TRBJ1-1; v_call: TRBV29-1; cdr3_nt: TGCAGCGTTGACGGCAGGGAATACACTGAAGCTTTCTTT; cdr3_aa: CSVDGREYTEAFF
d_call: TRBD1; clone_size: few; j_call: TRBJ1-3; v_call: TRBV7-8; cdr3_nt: TGTGCCAGCAGCCGCCGAGAAAATTTAGGGGGCCCTGGAAACACCATATATTTT; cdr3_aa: CASSRRENLGGPGNTIYF
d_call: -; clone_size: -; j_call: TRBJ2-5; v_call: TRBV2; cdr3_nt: TGTGCCAGCAGGGCTGTTGGAGAGACCCAGTACTTC; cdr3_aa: CASRAVGETQYF
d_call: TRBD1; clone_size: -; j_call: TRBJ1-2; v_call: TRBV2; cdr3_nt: TGTGCCAGCAGCCCGCCCGACAGGGATAACTATGGCTACACCTTC; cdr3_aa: CASSPPDRDNYGYTF